The clone carrying this T cell receptor beta chain was observed a few times. Its antigen is currently unknown. TCRdb re-called the 5' RACE reads with MiXCR, one entry per CDR3 protein. The sample has around 480,000 distinct CDR3 sequences; more than 15% are singletons. This entry is derived from a study of CD8 T cells in ankylosing spondylitis. General observations from the study: Several highly homologous variants made up a TCR beta motif, and this motif appeared characteristic of ankylosing spondylitis blood.

J gave up 1 base and V 6 bases, and 14 bases lay outside the gene matches. The CDR3 is 16 amino acids. Germline V gene sequence: CDR1 DFQATT, CDR2 SNEGSKA (reference sequence). This clonotype was sampled from a male donor with ankylosing spondylitis. The sample was blood, either unsorted or a sorted T cell fraction (not recorded which). The chain combines TRBV20-1 with TRBJ2-5; 7 bases line up with TRBD2. The CDR3 reads CSAPPPLAVLQETQYF. The CDR3 nucleotides are TGCAGTGCCCCACCCCCTCTAGCGGTACTCCAAGAGACCCAGTACTTC.